The clone carrying this T cell receptor (beta chain) has just one count. The sample is drawn from a study of lymphopenia after photon versus proton radiotherapy. Trimming removed 4 bases from V and 7 bases from J; junction bases left unmatched: 6. Germline V gene sequence: CDR1 KGHSH, CDR2 LQKENI. This CDR3 spans 14 amino acids. Libraries were prepared by immunoSEQ multiplex PCR; TCRdb keeps only in-frame clonotypes and omits some of them. The profile shows more than 25,000 clones, 90% of them singletons. The specimen comprised peripheral blood, sampled from a patient treated with photon-based radiotherapy. This TCR derives from a woman in her fifties or sixties with pancreatic cancer. This rearrangement joins TRBV18 to TRBJ2-7, with 11 bases fitting TRBD2. The CDR3 reads CASSLTSGAREQYF. The DNA for the CDR3 is TGTGCCAGCTCACTGACTAGCGGGGCTAGGGAGCAGTACTTC.